Listed here are 19 T cell receptor beta chains from one sample, sequenced in a study of blood T cells in healthy people across ages. Using a J-beta primer mix together with a sample-barcoded 5' primer, a second PCR was run for roughly 6 to 12 cycles. MiXCR was run by TCRdb on the 5' RACE reads, yielding one entry per CDR3 protein. The sample contains 700,000 to 950,000 distinct CDR3 sequences, more than 40% of which appear only once. Sequencing was done on a sample of blood. The receptors stem from a woman in her fifties or sixties in good health.

This clonotype appeared a few times. This chain uses TRBV6-5 with TRBJ2-3; no firm D call. Trimming shortened V by 2 bases and J by 8 bases, and 20 bases separated the two germline ends. This CDR3 spans 16 amino acids. Germline V CDR1 and CDR2: MNHEY, SVGAGI. This CDR3 reads CASSYGAETPGGTQYF. CDR3 nucleotides: TGTGCCAGCAGTTACGGTGCCGAGACACCAGGTGGTACGCAGTATTTT.

This chain connects TRBV5-1 to TRBJ1-6, with TRBD1 as a possible D gene (5 bases). Trimming took off 3 bases at V and 9 bases at J, with 7 bases between the two ends. The CDR3 length is 12 residues. Looked up from germline, CDR1 is SGHRS and CDR2 is YFSETQ. The CDR3 bases are TGCGCCAGCAGCTGGGACGGTTCACCCCTCCACTTT. It translates to CASSWDGSPLHF.

This clonotype was counted a few times. The rearrangement links TRBV9 to TRBJ1-2, with 7 bases aligning to TRBD1. CDR1 SGDLS and CDR2 YYNGEE come from the germline V gene. This CDR3 comprises 15 residues. Trimming cost V 4 bases and J 7 bases; bases outside gene matches: 13. This CDR3 reads CASSPIGTDPGGYTF. DNA for the CDR3: TGTGCCAGCAGCCCAATAGGGACAGACCCGGGTGGCTACACCTTC.

With respect to this clonotype: This clone may be a read error of a much larger clone one base away. The V call is TRBV4-2, the J call TRBJ1-5; tentatively, D is TRBD1 (6 bases). Trimming took off 0 bases at V and 7 bases at J, with 16 bases between the two ends. The CDR3 has 16 amino acids. CDR1 and CDR2 (germline): LGHNA, YNFKEQ. CDR3 sequence reads: CASSQERTASGQPQHF. The CDR3 DNA is TGTGCCAGCAGCCAAGAGAGGACAGCCAGCGGCCAGCCCCAGCATTTT.

This clonotype was detected once. One end of the junction does not line up with germline, which may come from a read error. The chain combines TRBV6-5 with TRBJ2-7; D may be TRBD2 (5 bases). Germline CDR1 reads MNHEY; CDR2 reads SVGAGI. This CDR3 contains 15 residues. CDR3 residues: CASSHRDRVSYERYF. The CDR3 bases are TGTGCCAGCAGTCACCGGGATCGGGTCTCCTACGAGCGGTACTTC.

This clonotype occurred a few times. The CDR3 is CASRSRSGSWETQYF. As DNA, the CDR3 is TGTGCCAGCAGGTCCCGTAGCGGGAGTTGGGAGACCCAGTACTTC. This chain uses TRBV27 with TRBJ2-5; 9 nucleotides agree with TRBD2. V was clipped by 6 bases and J by 5 bases; unmatched bases: 10. This CDR3 spans 15 amino acids. Germline CDR1 reads MNHEY; CDR2 reads SMNVEV (reference sequence).

The rearrangement uses TRBV9 and TRBJ2-3; D uncertain. V lost 0 bases, J lost 1 base, and 6 bases lay in between. CDR1 is SGDLS, CDR2 YYNGEE, per germline. This CDR3 has 14 residues. The CDR3 region is CASSVVLGTDTQYF. The CDR3 DNA follows: TGTGCCAGCAGCGTAGTATTAGGCACAGATACGCAGTATTTT.

This chain uses TRBV10-3 with TRBJ2-1; no clear D. Looked up from germline, CDR1 is ENHRY and CDR2 is SYGVKD. The CDR3 has 15 residues. The V gene lost 2 bases and the J gene lost 7 bases, with 15 bases spanning the gap. The CDR3 spells CAISEDGKKSNEQFF. Here the CDR3 DNA reads TGTGCCATCAGTGAGGACGGTAAAAAGAGTAATGAGCAGTTCTTC.

This clonotype was recorded many times. This sequence joins TRBV27 and TRBJ2-4; D is possibly TRBD2 (5 bases). V dropped 6 bases and J dropped 4 bases, with 10 bases sitting between them. Per the germline V gene, CDR1 is MNHEY and CDR2 is SMNVEV (reference sequence). The CDR3 has 13 amino acids. CDR3: CASSSGNKNIQYF. As DNA, the CDR3 is TGTGCCAGCAGCTCCGGGAATAAAAACATTCAGTACTTC.

In regard to this clonotype: A read error may produce the germline difference seen at one junction end. The chain links TRBV27 to TRBJ1-6, with 8 bases identical to TRBD1. Germline lookup yields CDR1 MNHEY and CDR2 SMNVEV (reference sequence). The CDR3 is 15 residues long. CDR3 sequence reads: CASMGTGAYNSPPHF. Written as DNA, the CDR3 is TGTGCCAGCATGGGGACAGGAGCCTATAATTCACCCCCCCACTTT.

This chain connects TRBV20-1 to TRBJ2-5; 7 positions match TRBD2. V lost 2 bases to trimming and J lost 4 bases; unmatched junction nucleotides: 7. This CDR3 has 14 amino acids. Germline V gene lookup returns CDR1 DFQATT and CDR2 SNEGSKA (reference sequence). The CDR3 DNA reads TGCAGTGCTAGACGGTCGGGAGGAGGAGAGACCCAGTACTTC. It codes for CSARRSGGGETQYF.

This clonotype was seen more than once but under ten times. The rearrangement joins TRBV25-1 to TRBJ2-3; the D gene could be TRBD1 or TRBD2 (5 bases each). V lost 6 bases and J lost 2, with 12 bases in between. CDR3 length equals 14 residues. Per the germline V gene, CDR1 is MGHDK and CDR2 is SYGVNS. CDR3 region: CASSGSGHTDTQYF. The DNA for the CDR3 is TGTGCCAGCAGCGGAAGCGGACACACAGATACGCAGTATTTT.

The rearrangement uses TRBV20-1 and TRBJ2-5; 14 nucleotides match TRBD2. Germline V gives CDR1 DFQATT, CDR2 SNEGSKA (reference sequence). The CDR3 has 19 amino acids. The ends lost 5 bases at V and 1 base at J; junction bases unmatched: 15. CDR3 DNA: TGCAGTGCTCTAAGGGGACTAGCGGGGGACTCCTATCTCCAAGAGACCCAGTACTTC. It is translated as CSALRGLAGDSYLQETQYF.

The genes are TRBV9 and TRBJ2-4; 9 bases are shared with TRBD2. V was pared by 2 bases and J by 1 base, with 10 bases of the junction left unmatched. The CDR3 extends over 18 amino acids. Germline V gives CDR1 SGDLS, CDR2 YYNGEE. CDR3 amino acids: CASSVNLAGKPAKNIQYF. CDR3 in DNA: TGTGCCAGCAGCGTTAATCTAGCGGGAAAACCGGCCAAAAACATTCAGTACTTC.

J is TRBJ2-3 and V is TRBV25-1; D is perhaps TRBD2 (6 bases). Germline CDR1 and CDR2: MGHDK and SYGVNS. The CDR3 totals 14 residues. Trimming removed 7 bases from V and 0 bases from J, with 11 bases in between. In DNA form, the CDR3 reads TGTGCCAGCATTGCGGGGTACAGCACAGATACGCAGTATTTT. Protein: CASIAGYSTDTQYF.

This clonotype was counted a few times. The gene calls are TRBV18 and TRBJ2-7; D not certain. The CDR3 covers 12 residues. V gave up 5 bases and J gave up 2 bases, with 7 bases separating them. Germline CDR1 KGHSH, CDR2 LQKENI. The CDR3 protein is CASSEGTYEQYF. The CDR3 bases are TGTGCCAGCTCAGAAGGGACCTACGAGCAGTACTTC.

This clonotype came up a few times. The V call is TRBV27, the J call TRBJ2-7, with D perhaps given as TRBD1 or TRBD2 (6 bases each). The closer fit of TRBJ2-5 to the DNA end suggests the J call may be wrong. Germline assignment: CDR1 MNHEY and CDR2 SMNVEV (reference sequence). CDR3 length equals 16 residues. The CDR3 DNA sequence: TGTGCCAGCAGCCCTGGGGGGCTTGCGGGTAGAGAGACCCAGTACTTC. This encodes CASSPGGLAGRETQYF.

This sequence joins TRBV20-1 and TRBJ2-4; possible D gene TRBD2, 5 bases. This CDR3 has 15 residues. Trimming took off 3 bases at V and 5 bases at J, with 17 bases between the two ends. Germline lookup yields CDR1 DFQATT and CDR2 SNEGSKA (reference sequence). CDR3 DNA: TGCAGTGCTAGGAAAAACACCAGGACTCAAAACATTCAGTACTTC. Translated, it gives CSARKNTRTQNIQYF.

This clonotype was detected only a few times. The gene calls are TRBV5-1 and TRBJ1-1; no definite D call. V was trimmed by 0 bases and J by 3 bases, leaving 12 bases between them. Germline CDR1 SGHRS, CDR2 YFSETQ. The CDR3 has 15 residues. CDR3 nucleotides: TGCGCCAGCAGCTTGGAGGCAGGTGAGGACACTGAAGCTTTCTTT. The encoded protein is CASSLEAGEDTEAFF.